One sample yielded the 25 T cell receptor beta chains listed below, sequenced in a study of cytomegalovirus exposure and HLA in healthy donors. PCR amplification relied on 60 Vbeta primers (plus 13 Jbeta primers). Using immunoSEQ multiplex PCR, the repertoire was profiled, and TCRdb retains in-frame clones only, with some absent. The sample records under 200,000 clones, around 82% being singletons. What was sequenced was PBMCs. Source of these receptors: a man in his fifties in good health and CMV-seropositive.

This clone has only one observation. V usage is TRBV28 and J usage is TRBJ2-7, with a possible D match to TRBD1 (8 bases). The V end was cut by 11 bases, the J end by 3 bases, with 17 bases between. Germline CDR1 MDHEN, CDR2 SYDVKM. The CDR3 runs to 13 residues. The CDR3 nucleotides are TGTGCCGGGGGGGGGACAGGTTACTACGAGCAGTACTTC. Its translation is CAGGGTGYYEQYF.

CDR3 residues: CASSLHYSQETQYF. The CDR3 nucleotides read TGTGCCAGCAGTTTACATTACAGTCAAGAGACCCAGTACTTC. The V gene is TRBV28, the J gene TRBJ2-5; D ambiguous. V shed 2 bases and J shed 2 bases, with 9 bases lying between them. Looked up from germline, CDR1 is MDHEN and CDR2 is SYDVKM. The CDR3 length is 14 residues. The entire variable domain, with the rest obtained from reference TRBV28 and TRBJ2-5, is as follows: DVKVTQSSRYLVKRTGEKVFLECVQDMDHENMFWYRQDPGLGLRLIYFSYDVKMKEKGDIPEGYSVSREKKERFSLILESASTNQTSMYLCASSLHYSQETQYFGPGTRLLVL.

The CDR3 sequence: CASTGTGTEKLFF. The DNA for the CDR3 is TGTGCCAGTACCGGGACAGGGACAGAAAAACTGTTTTTT. This chain links TRBV27 with TRBJ1-4, with TRBD1 matching over 9 bases. V lost 9 bases and J lost 8; bases outside the gene matches: 7. The germline V gene has CDR1 MNHEY and CDR2 SMNVEV (reference sequence). The CDR3 sequence is 13 residues long.

Turning to this clone: Its ends do not fully match the called genes, so a read error is possible. The chain employs TRBV5-1 and TRBJ2-1; possibly TRBD1 or TRBD2 for D (6 bases each). Germline-derived CDR1 and CDR2 are SGHRS and YFSETQ. The CDR3 has 16 amino acids. CDR3 protein: CASSLGAGTTYNEQFF. DNA of the CDR3: TGCGCCAGCAGTTTGGGGGCGGGAACGACCTACAATGAGCAGTTCTTC.

This sequence joins TRBV19 and TRBJ1-1; D gene unclear. The germline gives CDR1 LNHDA, CDR2 SQIVND (reference sequence). CDR3 length equals 13 residues. Trimming removed 5 bases at V and 1 base at J, with 8 bases between. CDR3 nucleotides: TGTGCCAGTAGTGTCAGACAGAACACTGAAGCTTTCTTT. Protein product: CASSVRQNTEAFF.

This clone was seen a single time. The rearrangement uses TRBV6-5 and TRBJ2-7, with a weak D call TRBD2 (5 bases). V was trimmed by 0 bases and J by 5 bases, leaving 14 bases between them. CDR3 length equals 15 residues. The germline V gene encodes CDR1 MNHEY and CDR2 SVGAGI. CDR3 sequence: CASSYSRASSDEQYF. In DNA form, the CDR3 reads TGTGCCAGCAGTTACTCGAGGGCCAGTTCGGACGAGCAGTACTTC.

The chain carries TRBV4-1 and TRBJ2-7, with D tentatively TRBD1 (5 bases). Germline V CDR1 and CDR2: MGHRA, YSYEKL. Trimming left V 2 bases short and J 3 bases short, with 8 bases between. The CDR3 contains 13 residues. The CDR3 here is CASSQTTVYEQYF. For the CDR3, the DNA is TGCGCCAGCAGCCAAACGACAGTCTACGAGCAGTACTTC.

The chain uses TRBV30 and TRBJ1-5; a possible D gene is TRBD1 (5 bases). The CDR3 is 13 amino acids. V lost 0 bases, J lost 7 bases, and 10 bases lay in between. The V gene's germline CDR1 is GTSNPN and CDR2 SVGIG (reference sequence). CDR3 nucleotide sequence: TGTGCCTGGAGTGTACTTCAGGGCCAGCCCCAGCATTTT. Translation gives CAWSVLQGQPQHF.

This clone has just one count. The chain combines TRBV10-2 with TRBJ1-6; TRBD1 is a possible D gene (6 bases). The CDR3 is made up of 13 amino acids. The V end lost 2 bases, the J end lost 7 bases, and 6 bases lay between the germline ends. Per the germline V gene, CDR1 is WSHSY and CDR2 is SAAADI. The CDR3 nucleotides are TGCGCCAGCAGTGAGGACAGGAATTCACCCCTCCACTTT. Protein: CASSEDRNSPLHF.

This clone showed up just once. The rearrangement uses TRBV29-1 and TRBJ2-1, with D possibly TRBD1 on 5 matching bases. V was trimmed by 4 bases and J by 10 bases, leaving 8 bases between them. Germline-derived CDR1 and CDR2 are SQVTM and ANQGSEA. The CDR3 loop spans 10 amino acids. This CDR3 is CSVAQGEQFF. The CDR3 nucleotides read TGCAGCGTTGCCCAGGGAGAGCAGTTCTTC.

The chain carries TRBV28 and TRBJ2-7; 11 nucleotides agree with TRBD1. There are 15 residues in the CDR3. V gave up 6 bases and J gave up 5 bases; unmatched junction bases: 9. Germline values: CDR1 MDHEN, CDR2 SYDVKM. CDR3 residues: CASRGPGQGGNEQYF. The CDR3 DNA follows: TGTGCCAGCAGGGGTCCGGGACAGGGGGGAAACGAGCAGTACTTC. Filled out from reference TRBV28 and TRBJ2-7, the complete variable domain reads DVKVTQSSRYLVKRTGEKVFLECVQDMDHENMFWYRQDPGLGLRLIYFSYDVKMKEKGDIPEGYSVSREKKERFSLILESASTNQTSMYLCASRGPGQGGNEQYFGPGTRLTVT.

This chain uses TRBV28 with TRBJ1-4, with 7 bases fitting TRBD1. With V trimmed by 5 bases and J by 7 bases, 10 bases remained unmatched. Per germline, CDR1 MDHEN and CDR2 SYDVKM. There are 15 residues in the CDR3. In DNA, the CDR3 is TGTGCCAGCAGTCCGACAGGGCTTATTGGTGAAAAACTGTTTTTT. It translates to CASSPTGLIGEKLFF.

The V gene is TRBV4-1, the J gene TRBJ2-5; perhaps TRBD1 as D (6 bases). CDR1 MGHRA and CDR2 YSYEKL come from the germline V gene. The CDR3 runs 14 residues. Between the trimmed V and J ends, which lost 3 bases and 4 bases, there was a span of 12 bases. The DNA of the CDR3 is TGCGCCAGCAGCCACAACAGGGCTGGAGAGACCCAGTACTTC. Its translation is CASSHNRAGETQYF.

This clone was found a few times. The genes are TRBV7-9 and TRBJ2-5; D not resolved. The CDR3 spans 14 residues. Germline V gene lookup returns CDR1 SEHNR and CDR2 FQNEAQ (reference sequence). V was shortened by 1 base and J by 1 base, with 7 bases between the two germline ends. CDR3 region: CASSLDWSQETQYF. For the CDR3, the DNA is TGTGCCAGCAGCTTAGATTGGAGCCAAGAGACCCAGTACTTC.

This clone is a singleton in its sample. The V and J genes are TRBV6-5 and TRBJ2-7, with 8 positions matching TRBD2. CDR1 and CDR2 from the germline V gene are MNHEY and SVGAGI. The length of the CDR3 is 15 residues. The V gene end was trimmed by 0 bases and the J gene end by 6 bases; junction bases not matched to a gene: 7. The CDR3 nucleotides are TGTGCCAGCAGTTACTCGGGTCGGGAGGGCCCCGAGCAGTACTTC. Encoded protein: CASSYSGREGPEQYF.

The V call is TRBV7-3, the J call TRBJ2-4; 11 bases are a match to TRBD2. This CDR3 is 15 amino acids long. Germline V CDR1 and CDR2: SGHTA, FQGTGA. Unmatched junction bases numbered 4, after V lost 5 bases and J lost 4 bases. This CDR3 is CASSPTSGGKNIQYF. CDR3 nucleotides: TGTGCCAGCAGCCCCACTAGCGGGGGAAAAAACATTCAGTACTTC.

This clone has a handful of counts. This chain joins TRBV5-8 and TRBJ2-3, with TRBD2 matching over 14 bases. Germline lookup yields CDR1 SGHTS and CDR2 YDEGEE. V was pared by 2 bases and J by 5 bases, with 1 base of the junction left unmatched. The CDR3 consists of 15 residues. CDR3 residues: CASSLGLAGGDTQYF. The CDR3 DNA is TGTGCCAGCAGCTTAGGACTAGCGGGAGGAGATACGCAGTATTTT.

The rearrangement uses TRBV6-6 and TRBJ2-7; D is unclear. Germline CDR1 and CDR2: MNHNY and SVGAGI (reference sequence). This CDR3 is 13 amino acids long. Trimming cost V 3 bases and J 5 bases, with 11 bases left between them. The CDR3 protein is CASSYRAHDEQYF. The CDR3 coding sequence is TGTGCCAGCAGTTATCGAGCCCATGACGAGCAGTACTTC.

The V gene is TRBV19, the J gene TRBJ1-2, with TRBD1 matching 9 bases. Germline assignment: CDR1 LNHDA and CDR2 SQIVND (reference sequence). CDR3 length: 15 residues. With 4 bases clipped from V and 4 bases from J, the junction kept 7 bases outside the gene matches. The CDR3 sequence is CASSTIQGAIYGYTF. The DNA of the CDR3 is TGTGCCAGTAGTACAATACAGGGGGCAATCTATGGCTACACCTTC.

The chain has TRBV29-1 and TRBJ2-5; possibly TRBD2 for D (6 bases). With 3 bases removed from V and 4 bases from J, the gap between germline ends came to 15 bases. From germline, CDR1 is SQVTM and CDR2 ANQGSEA. The CDR3 extends over 14 amino acids. Written as DNA, the CDR3 is TGCAGCGTTGACGAGACACTCGGGGGAGAGACCCAGTACTTC. Protein product: CSVDETLGGETQYF.

V usage is TRBV6-1 and J usage is TRBJ2-7; no definite D call. CDR1 and CDR2 (germline): MNHNS, SASEGT. The V end was cut by 10 bases, the J end by 2 bases, with 12 bases between. This CDR3 spans 12 amino acids. CDR3 in DNA: TGTGCCACGAACCCGGGTACCTACGAGCAGTACTTC. Translation gives CATNPGTYEQYF.

The chain combines TRBV5-1 with TRBJ2-1; TRBD2 agrees at 7 bases. The CDR3 spans 18 residues. V shed 4 bases and J 6 bases; nucleotides not matched to a gene: 19. CDR1 SGHRS and CDR2 YFSETQ come from the germline V gene. DNA of the CDR3: TGCGCCAGCAGCCCATCCTCCTTCGGGACTAATGGATTCAATGAGCAGTTCTTC. Protein: CASSPSSFGTNGFNEQFF.

The V gene is TRBV4-3, the J gene TRBJ2-7; TRBD1 agrees at 9 bases. Germline CDR1 and CDR2: LGHNA and YSLEER. The CDR3 sequence is 17 residues long. Germline trimming cut 0 bases from V and 2 bases from J; bases unmatched to any gene: 8. CDR3 in amino acids: CASSQDFGTGSTYEQYF. CDR3 bases: TGCGCCAGCAGCCAAGACTTTGGGACAGGGTCCACCTACGAGCAGTACTTC.

As to this clone: One junction end disagrees with the germline gene, perhaps due to a read error. J is TRBJ1-2 and V is TRBV7-9, with D possibly TRBD1 on 6 matching bases. Per the germline V gene, CDR1 is SEHNR and CDR2 is FQNEAQ (reference sequence). The CDR3 has 17 amino acids. CDR3 DNA sequence: TGTTCCAGCAGCTTATCCAGGGGATACAGGTTTTCGAGCGGCTACACCTTC. Translating it yields CSSSLSRGYRFSSGYTF. The full variable domain, with the rest looked up from reference TRBV7-9 and TRBJ1-2, is DTGVSQNPRHKITKRGQNVTFRCDPISEHNRLYWYRQTLGQGPEFLTYFQNEAQLEKSRLLSDRFSAERPKGSFSTLEIQRTEQGDSAMYLCSSSLSRGYRFSSGYTFGSGTRLTVV.

V gene TRBV29-1 combines with J gene TRBJ2-2; TRBD2 matches 9 bases. The CDR3 is 14 amino acids. Germline loops: CDR1 SQVTM, CDR2 ANQGSEA. V was clipped by 7 bases and J by 5 bases; unmatched bases: 8. This CDR3 is CSAVGLARTGELFF. The CDR3 region has the DNA TGCAGCGCGGTCGGACTAGCGAGGACCGGGGAGCTGTTTTTT.